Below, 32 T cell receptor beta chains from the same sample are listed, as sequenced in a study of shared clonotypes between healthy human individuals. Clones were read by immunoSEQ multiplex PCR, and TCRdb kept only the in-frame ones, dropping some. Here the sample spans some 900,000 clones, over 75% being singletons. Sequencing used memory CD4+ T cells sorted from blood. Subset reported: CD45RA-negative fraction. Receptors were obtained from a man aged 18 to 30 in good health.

The CDR3 here is CASSLWGGGQETQYF. As DNA, the CDR3 is TGTGCCAGCAGTTTATGGGGAGGAGGGCAAGAGACCCAGTACTTC. The rearrangement links TRBV28 to TRBJ2-5; D may be TRBD2 (6 bases). The germline V gene has CDR1 MDHEN and CDR2 SYDVKM. V was clipped by 0 bases and J by 2 bases, with 10 bases between them. This CDR3 has 15 residues.

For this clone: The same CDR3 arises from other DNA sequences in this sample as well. CDR3 loop: CAIKAGQGIDTQYF. CDR3 nucleotide sequence: TGTGCCATCAAGGCCGGACAGGGGATCGATACGCAGTATTTT. The rearrangement joins TRBV10-3 to TRBJ2-3; 9 nucleotides align to TRBD1. The germline V gene has CDR1 ENHRY and CDR2 SYGVKD. This CDR3 region has 14 residues. V was clipped by 7 bases and J by 6 bases; unmatched bases: 8.

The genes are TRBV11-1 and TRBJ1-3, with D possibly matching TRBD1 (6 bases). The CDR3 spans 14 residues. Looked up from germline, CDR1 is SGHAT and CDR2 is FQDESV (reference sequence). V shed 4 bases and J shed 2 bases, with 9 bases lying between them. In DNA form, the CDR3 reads TGTGCCAGCAGCTCGGGGGGCACTGGAAACACCATATATTTT. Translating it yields CASSSGGTGNTIYF. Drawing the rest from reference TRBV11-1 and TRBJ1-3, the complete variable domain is EAEVAQSPRYKITEKSQAVAFWCDPISGHATLYWYRQILGQGPELLVQFQDESVVDDSQLPKDRFSAERLKGVDSTLKIQPAELGDSAMYLCASSSGGTGNTIYFGEGSWLTVV.

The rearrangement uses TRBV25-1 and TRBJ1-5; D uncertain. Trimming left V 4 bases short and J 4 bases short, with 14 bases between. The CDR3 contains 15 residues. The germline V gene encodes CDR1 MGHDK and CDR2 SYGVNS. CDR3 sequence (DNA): TGTGCCAGCAGTGGGGCGAGCGGAGGTAATCAGCCCCAGCATTTT. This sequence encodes CASSGASGGNQPQHF.

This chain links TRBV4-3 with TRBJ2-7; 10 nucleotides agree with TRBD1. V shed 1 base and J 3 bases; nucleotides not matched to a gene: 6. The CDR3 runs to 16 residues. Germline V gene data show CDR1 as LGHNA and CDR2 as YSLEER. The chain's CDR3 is CASSQGTGGTSYEQYF. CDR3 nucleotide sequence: TGCGCCAGCAGCCAAGGGACAGGGGGGACCAGCTACGAGCAGTACTTC.

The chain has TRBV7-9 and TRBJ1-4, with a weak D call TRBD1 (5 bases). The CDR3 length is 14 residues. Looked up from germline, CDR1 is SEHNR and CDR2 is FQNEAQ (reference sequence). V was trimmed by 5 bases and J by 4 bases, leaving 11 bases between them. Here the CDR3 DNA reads TGTGCCAGCAGCCGGGCAGGGAATAATGAAAAACTGTTTTTT. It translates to CASSRAGNNEKLFF.

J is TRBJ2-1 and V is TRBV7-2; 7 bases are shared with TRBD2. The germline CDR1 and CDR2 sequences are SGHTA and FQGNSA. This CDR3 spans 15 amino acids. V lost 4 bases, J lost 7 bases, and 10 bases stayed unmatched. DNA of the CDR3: TGTGCCAGCAGCTCGGGGGGAGGGCGTGAGAATGAGCAGTTCTTC. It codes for CASSSGGGRENEQFF.

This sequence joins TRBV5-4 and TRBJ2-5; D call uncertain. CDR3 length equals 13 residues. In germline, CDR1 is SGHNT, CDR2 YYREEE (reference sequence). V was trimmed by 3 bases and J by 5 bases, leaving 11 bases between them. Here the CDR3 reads CASSSDWWETQYF. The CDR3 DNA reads TGTGCCAGCAGCTCCGACTGGTGGGAGACCCAGTACTTC.

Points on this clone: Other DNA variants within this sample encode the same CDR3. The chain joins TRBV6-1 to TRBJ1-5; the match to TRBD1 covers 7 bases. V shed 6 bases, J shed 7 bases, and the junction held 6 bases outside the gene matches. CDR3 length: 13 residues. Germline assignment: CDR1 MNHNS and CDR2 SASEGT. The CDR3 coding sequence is TGTGCCAGCAGGTACAGGGGAAACCAGCCCCAGCATTTT. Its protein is CASRYRGNQPQHF.

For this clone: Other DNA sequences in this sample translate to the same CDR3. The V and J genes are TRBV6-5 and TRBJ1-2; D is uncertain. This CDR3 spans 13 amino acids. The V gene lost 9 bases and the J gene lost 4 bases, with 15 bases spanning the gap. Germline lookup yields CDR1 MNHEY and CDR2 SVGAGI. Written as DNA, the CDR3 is TGTGCCAGTTCCCCGGGGAGTGGCTATGGCTACACCTTC. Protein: CASSPGSGYGYTF.

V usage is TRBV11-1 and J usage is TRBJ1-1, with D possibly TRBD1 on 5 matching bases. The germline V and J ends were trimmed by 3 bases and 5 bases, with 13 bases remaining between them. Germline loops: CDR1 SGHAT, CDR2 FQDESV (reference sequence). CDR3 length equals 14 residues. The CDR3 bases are TGTGCCAGCAGCTTCGAAGGGGTGGGGACTGAAGCTTTCTTT. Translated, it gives CASSFEGVGTEAFF.

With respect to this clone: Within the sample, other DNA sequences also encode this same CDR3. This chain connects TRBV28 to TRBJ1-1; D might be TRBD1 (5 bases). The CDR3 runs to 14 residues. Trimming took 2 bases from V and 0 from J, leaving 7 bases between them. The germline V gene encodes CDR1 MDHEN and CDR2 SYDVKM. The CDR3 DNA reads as TGTGCCAGCAGTTTAGGGGGTCTGAACACTGAAGCTTTCTTT. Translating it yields CASSLGGLNTEAFF.

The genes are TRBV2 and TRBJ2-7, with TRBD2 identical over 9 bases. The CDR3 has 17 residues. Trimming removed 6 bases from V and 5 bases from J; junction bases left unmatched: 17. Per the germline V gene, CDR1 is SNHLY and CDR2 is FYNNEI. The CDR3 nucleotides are TGTGCCAGCAGCCCTGTATCCTGGGCTAGCGGGACGGACGAGCAGTACTTC. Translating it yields CASSPVSWASGTDEQYF.

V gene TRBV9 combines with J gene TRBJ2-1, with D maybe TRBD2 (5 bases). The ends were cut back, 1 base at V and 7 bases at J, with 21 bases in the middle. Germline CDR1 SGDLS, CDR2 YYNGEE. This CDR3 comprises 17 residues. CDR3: CASSVRPLGEGVNEQFF. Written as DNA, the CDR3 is TGTGCCAGCAGCGTACGACCTTTGGGAGAAGGTGTGAATGAGCAGTTCTTC.

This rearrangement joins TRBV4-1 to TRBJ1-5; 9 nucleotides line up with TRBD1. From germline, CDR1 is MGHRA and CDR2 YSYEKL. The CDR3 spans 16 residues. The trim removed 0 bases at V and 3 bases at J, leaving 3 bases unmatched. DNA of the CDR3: TGCGCCAGCAGCCAAGAAGACAGGGGGAACAATCAGCCCCAGCATTTT. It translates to CASSQEDRGNNQPQHF.

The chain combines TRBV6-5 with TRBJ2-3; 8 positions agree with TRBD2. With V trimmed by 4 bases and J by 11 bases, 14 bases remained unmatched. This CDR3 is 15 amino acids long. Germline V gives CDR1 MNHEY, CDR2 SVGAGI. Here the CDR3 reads CASSFPSGSDRVQYF. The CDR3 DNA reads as TGTGCCAGCAGTTTCCCTAGCGGGTCGGATAGAGTGCAGTATTTT.

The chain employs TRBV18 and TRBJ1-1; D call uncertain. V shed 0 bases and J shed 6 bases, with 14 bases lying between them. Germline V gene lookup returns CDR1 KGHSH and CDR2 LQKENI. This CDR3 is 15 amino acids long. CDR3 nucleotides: TGTGCCAGCTCACCACCGGGAACACCCTCGGCTGAAGCTTTCTTT. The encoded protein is CASSPPGTPSAEAFF.

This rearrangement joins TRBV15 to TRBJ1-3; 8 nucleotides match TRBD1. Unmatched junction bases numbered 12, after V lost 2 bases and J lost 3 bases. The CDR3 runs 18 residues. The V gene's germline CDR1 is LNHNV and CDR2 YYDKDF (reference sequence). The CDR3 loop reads CATSRLTVDRGYGNTIYF. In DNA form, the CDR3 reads TGTGCCACCAGCAGACTAACCGTCGACAGGGGATATGGAAACACCATATATTTT.

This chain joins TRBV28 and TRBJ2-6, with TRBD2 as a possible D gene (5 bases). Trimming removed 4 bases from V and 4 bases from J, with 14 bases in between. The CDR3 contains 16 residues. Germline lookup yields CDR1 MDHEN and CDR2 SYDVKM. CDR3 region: CASSSPGQRGANVLTF. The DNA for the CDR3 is TGTGCCAGCAGTTCCCCCGGGCAGCGGGGGGCCAACGTCCTGACTTTC.

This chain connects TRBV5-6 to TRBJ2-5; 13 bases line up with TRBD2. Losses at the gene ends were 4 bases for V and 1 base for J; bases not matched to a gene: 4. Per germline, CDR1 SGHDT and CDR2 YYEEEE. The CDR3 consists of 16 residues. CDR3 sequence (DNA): TGTGCCAGCAGCGTGGGACTAGCGGGGATCCAAGAGACCCAGTACTTC. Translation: CASSVGLAGIQETQYF.

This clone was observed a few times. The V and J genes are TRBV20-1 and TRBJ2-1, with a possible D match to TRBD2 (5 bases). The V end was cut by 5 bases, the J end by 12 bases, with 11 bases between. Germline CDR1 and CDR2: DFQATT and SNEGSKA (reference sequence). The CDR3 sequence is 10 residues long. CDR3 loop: CSASKRSQFF. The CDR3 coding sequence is TGCAGTGCTTCGAAGCGGTCGCAGTTCTTC.

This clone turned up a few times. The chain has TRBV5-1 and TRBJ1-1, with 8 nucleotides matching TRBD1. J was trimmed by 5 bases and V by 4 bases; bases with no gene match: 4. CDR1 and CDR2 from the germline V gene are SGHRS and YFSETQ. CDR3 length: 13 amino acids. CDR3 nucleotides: TGCGCCAGCAGCCAGGGGGCAGGGACTGAAGCTTTCTTT. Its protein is CASSQGAGTEAFF. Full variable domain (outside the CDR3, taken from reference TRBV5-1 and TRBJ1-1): KAGVTQTPRYLIKTRGQQVTLSCSPISGHRSVSWYQQTPGQGLQFLFEYFSETQRNKGNFPGRFSGRQFSNSRSEMNVSTLELGDSALYLCASSQGAGTEAFFGQGTRLTVV.

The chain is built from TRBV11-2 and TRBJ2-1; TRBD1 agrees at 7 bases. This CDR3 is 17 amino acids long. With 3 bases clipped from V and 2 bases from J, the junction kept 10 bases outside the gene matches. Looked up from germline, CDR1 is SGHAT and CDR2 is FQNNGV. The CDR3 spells CASSLIRTGGTYNEQFF. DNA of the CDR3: TGTGCCAGCAGCTTGATCCGGACAGGTGGGACCTACAATGAGCAGTTCTTC.

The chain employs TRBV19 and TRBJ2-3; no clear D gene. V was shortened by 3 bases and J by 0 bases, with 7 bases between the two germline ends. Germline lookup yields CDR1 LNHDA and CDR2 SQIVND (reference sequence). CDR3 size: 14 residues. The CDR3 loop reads CASSIKTSTDTQYF. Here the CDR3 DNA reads TGTGCCAGTAGTATCAAGACAAGCACAGATACGCAGTATTTT. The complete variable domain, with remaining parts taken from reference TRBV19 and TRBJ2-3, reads DGGITQSPKYLFRKEGQNVTLSCEQNLNHDAMYWYRQDPGQGLRLIYYSQIVNDFQKGDIAEGYSVSREKKESFPLTVTSAQKNPTAFYLCASSIKTSTDTQYFGPGTRLTVL.

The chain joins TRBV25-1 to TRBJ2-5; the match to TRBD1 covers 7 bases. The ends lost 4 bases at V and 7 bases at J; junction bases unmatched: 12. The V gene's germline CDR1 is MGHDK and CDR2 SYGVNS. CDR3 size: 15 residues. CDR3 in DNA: TGTGCCAGCAGTGTACCCGGTAGACAGGGTGGGACCCAGTACTTC. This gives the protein CASSVPGRQGGTQYF.

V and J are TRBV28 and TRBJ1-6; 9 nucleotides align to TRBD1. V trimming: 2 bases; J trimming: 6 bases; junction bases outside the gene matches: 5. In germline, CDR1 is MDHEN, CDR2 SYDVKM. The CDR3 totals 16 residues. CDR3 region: CASSLIQGAGNSPLHF. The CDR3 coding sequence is TGTGCCAGCAGTTTAATACAGGGGGCTGGTAATTCACCCCTCCACTTT. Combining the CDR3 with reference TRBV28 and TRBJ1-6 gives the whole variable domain DVKVTQSSRYLVKRTGEKVFLECVQDMDHENMFWYRQDPGLGLRLIYFSYDVKMKEKGDIPEGYSVSREKKERFSLILESASTNQTSMYLCASSLIQGAGNSPLHFGNGTRLTVT.

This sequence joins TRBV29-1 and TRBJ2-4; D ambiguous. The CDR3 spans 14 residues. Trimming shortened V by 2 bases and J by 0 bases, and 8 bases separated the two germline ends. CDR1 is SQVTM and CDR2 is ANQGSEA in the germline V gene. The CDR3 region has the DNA TGCAGCGTTGAAAGGGTGCTAGCCAAAAACATTCAGTACTTC. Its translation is CSVERVLAKNIQYF.

CDR3 DNA sequence: TGCGCCAGCAGCCAAGGGTGGGGCGGGGGCAATTCGCTCTCTGGGGCCAACGTCCTGACTTTC. Protein product: CASSQGWGGGNSLSGANVLTF. The chain carries TRBV4-1 and TRBJ2-6, with a weak D call TRBD2 (7 bases). Germline values: CDR1 MGHRA, CDR2 YSYEKL. This CDR3 contains 21 residues. With 1 base removed from V and 0 bases from J, the gap between germline ends came to 22 bases.

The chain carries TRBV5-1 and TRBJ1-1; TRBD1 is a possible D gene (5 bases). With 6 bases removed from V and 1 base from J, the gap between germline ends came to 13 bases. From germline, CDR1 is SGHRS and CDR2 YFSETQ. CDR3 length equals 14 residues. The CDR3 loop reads CASNDGTQNTEAFF. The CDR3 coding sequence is TGCGCCAGCAATGACGGGACTCAGAACACTGAAGCTTTCTTT. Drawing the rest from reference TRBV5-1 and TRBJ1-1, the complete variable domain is KAGVTQTPRYLIKTRGQQVTLSCSPISGHRSVSWYQQTPGQGLQFLFEYFSETQRNKGNFPGRFSGRQFSNSRSEMNVSTLELGDSALYLCASNDGTQNTEAFFGQGTRLTVV.

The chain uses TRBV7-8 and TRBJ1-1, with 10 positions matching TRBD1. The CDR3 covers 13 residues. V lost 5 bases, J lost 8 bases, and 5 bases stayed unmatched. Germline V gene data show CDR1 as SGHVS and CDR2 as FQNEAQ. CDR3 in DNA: TGTGCCAGCAGCGGACAGGGGGTAGGGGAAGCTTTCTTT. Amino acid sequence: CASSGQGVGEAFF. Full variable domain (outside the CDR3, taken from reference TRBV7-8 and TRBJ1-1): GAGVSQSPRYKVAKRGQDVALRCDPISGHVSLFWYQQALGQGPEFLTYFQNEAQLDKSGLPSDRFFAERPEGSVSTLKIQRTQQEDSAVYLCASSGQGVGEAFFGQGTRLTVV.

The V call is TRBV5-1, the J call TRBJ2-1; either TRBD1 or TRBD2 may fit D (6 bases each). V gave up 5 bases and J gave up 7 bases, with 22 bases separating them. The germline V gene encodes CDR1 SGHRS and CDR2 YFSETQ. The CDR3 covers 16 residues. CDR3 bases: TGCGCCAGCAGGCGGACCTCGGGGGCCCAGGGGAATGAGCAGTTCTTC. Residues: CASRRTSGAQGNEQFF.

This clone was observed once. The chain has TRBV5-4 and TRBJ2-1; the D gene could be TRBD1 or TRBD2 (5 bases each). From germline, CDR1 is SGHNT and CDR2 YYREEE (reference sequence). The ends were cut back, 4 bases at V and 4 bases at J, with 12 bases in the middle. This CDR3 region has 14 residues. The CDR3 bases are TGTGCCAGCAGCAAGGGACGAGGATACAATGAGCAGTTCTTC. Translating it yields CASSKGRGYNEQFF. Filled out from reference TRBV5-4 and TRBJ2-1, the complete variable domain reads ETGVTQSPTHLIKTRGQQVTLRCSSQSGHNTVSWYQQALGQGPQFIFQYYREEENGRGNFPPRFSGLQFPNYSSELNVNALELDDSALYLCASSKGRGYNEQFFGPGTRLTVL.